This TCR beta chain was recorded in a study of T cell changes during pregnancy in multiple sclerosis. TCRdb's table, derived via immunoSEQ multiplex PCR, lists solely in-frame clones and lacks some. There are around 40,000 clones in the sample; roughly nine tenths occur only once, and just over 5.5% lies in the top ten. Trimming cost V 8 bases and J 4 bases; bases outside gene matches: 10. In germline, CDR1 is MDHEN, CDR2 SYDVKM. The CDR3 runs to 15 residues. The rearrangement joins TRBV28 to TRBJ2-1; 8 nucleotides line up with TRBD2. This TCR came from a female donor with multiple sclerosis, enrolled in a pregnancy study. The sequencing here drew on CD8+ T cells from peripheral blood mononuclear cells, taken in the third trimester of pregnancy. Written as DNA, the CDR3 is TGTGCCAGCTCCCCCGGGCGGGAGGTTTACAATGAGCAGTTCTTC. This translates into CASSPGREVYNEQFF. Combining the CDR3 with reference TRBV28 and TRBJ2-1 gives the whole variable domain DVKVTQSSRYLVKRTGEKVFLECVQDMDHENMFWYRQDPGLGLRLIYFSYDVKMKEKGDIPEGYSVSREKKERFSLILESASTNQTSMYLCASSPGREVYNEQFFGPGTRLTVL.